This TCR beta chain is drawn from a study of cytomegalovirus exposure and HLA in healthy donors. Study-wide results and caveats: Accurate prediction of most subjects' HLA-A and HLA-B alleles from TCR beta sequences was reported. TCR beta V- and J-gene trimming was later associated with a missense DCLRE1C variant.

CDR3 length: 15 amino acids. Germline CDR1 and CDR2: MNHEY and SMNVEV (reference sequence). The V and J ends lost 7 bases and 2 bases respectively, with 16 bases between them. The PCR was carried out with 60 Vbeta primers and 13 Jbeta primers. Clones were read by immunoSEQ multiplex PCR, and TCRdb kept only the in-frame ones, dropping some. The sample lists 150,000 or so clones; roughly 73% were seen once. This clone occurred once. What it binds is unknown. The origin of this receptor is a woman aged 18-29 years in good health and CMV-seronegative. Sequenced material: PBMCs. The chain joins TRBV27 to TRBJ2-3; tentative D call: TRBD1 (6 bases). The CDR3 sequence: CASTTGGRYTDTQYF. As DNA, the CDR3 is TGTGCCAGCACGACAGGAGGACGGTACACAGATACGCAGTATTTT.